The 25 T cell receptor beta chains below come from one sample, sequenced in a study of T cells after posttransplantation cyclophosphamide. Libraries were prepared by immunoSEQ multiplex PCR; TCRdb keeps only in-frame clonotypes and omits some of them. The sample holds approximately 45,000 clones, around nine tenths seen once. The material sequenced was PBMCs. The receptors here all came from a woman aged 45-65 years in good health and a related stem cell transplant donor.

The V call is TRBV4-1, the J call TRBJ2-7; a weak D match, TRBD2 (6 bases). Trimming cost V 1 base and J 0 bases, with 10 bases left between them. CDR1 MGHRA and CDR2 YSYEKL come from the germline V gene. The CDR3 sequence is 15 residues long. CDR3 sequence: CASSQGGDHSYEQYF. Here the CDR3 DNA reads TGCGCCAGCAGCCAAGGGGGGGACCACTCCTACGAGCAGTACTTC.

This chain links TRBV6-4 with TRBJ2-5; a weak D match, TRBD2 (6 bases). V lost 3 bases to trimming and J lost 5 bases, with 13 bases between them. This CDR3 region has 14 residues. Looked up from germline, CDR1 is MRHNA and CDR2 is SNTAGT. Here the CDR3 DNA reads TGTGCCAGCAGTGAGTCCGGGGAGGAGGAGACCCAGTACTTC. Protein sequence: CASSESGEEETQYF.

The CDR3 region has the DNA TGTGCCAGCAGCGCCCCCGGGCTAGCAAGAGAGACCCAGTACTTC. Its translation: CASSAPGLARETQYF. This sequence joins TRBV9 and TRBJ2-5, with D perhaps TRBD2 (5 bases). The CDR3 extends over 15 amino acids. Per the germline V gene, CDR1 is SGDLS and CDR2 is YYNGEE. The V and J ends lost 3 bases and 4 bases respectively, with 16 bases between them. Complete variable domain (other parts from reference TRBV9 and TRBJ2-5): DSGVTQTPKHLITATGQRVTLRCSPRSGDLSVYWYQQSLDQGLQFLIQYYNGEERAKGNILERFSAQQFPDLHSELNLSSLELGDSALYFCASSAPGLARETQYFGPGTRLLVL.

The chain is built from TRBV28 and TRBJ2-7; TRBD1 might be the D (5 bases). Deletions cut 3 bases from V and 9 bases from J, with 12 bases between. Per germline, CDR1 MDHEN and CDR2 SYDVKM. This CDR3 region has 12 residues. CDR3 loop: CASSFKGAGQYF. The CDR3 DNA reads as TGTGCCAGCAGTTTTAAAGGGGCTGGGCAGTACTTC.

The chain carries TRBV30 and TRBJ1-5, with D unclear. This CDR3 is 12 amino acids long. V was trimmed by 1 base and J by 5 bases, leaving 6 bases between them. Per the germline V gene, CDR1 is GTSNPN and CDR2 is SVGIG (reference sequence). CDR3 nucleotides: TGTGCCTGGAGTGGTCCAGATCAGCCCCAGCATTTT. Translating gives CAWSGPDQPQHF.

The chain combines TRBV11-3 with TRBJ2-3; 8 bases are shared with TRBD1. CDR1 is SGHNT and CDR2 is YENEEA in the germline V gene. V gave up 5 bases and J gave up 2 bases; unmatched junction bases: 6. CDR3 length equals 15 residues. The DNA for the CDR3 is TGTGCCAGCAGCCACGCGGGACAGGTCACAGATACGCAGTATTTT. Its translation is CASSHAGQVTDTQYF.

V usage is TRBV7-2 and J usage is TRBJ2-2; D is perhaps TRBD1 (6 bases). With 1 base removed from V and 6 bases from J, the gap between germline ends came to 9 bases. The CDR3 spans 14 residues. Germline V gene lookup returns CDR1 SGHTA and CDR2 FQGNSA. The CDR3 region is CASSLVPGAGELFF. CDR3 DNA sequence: TGTGCCAGCAGCTTAGTTCCAGGGGCCGGGGAGCTGTTTTTT.

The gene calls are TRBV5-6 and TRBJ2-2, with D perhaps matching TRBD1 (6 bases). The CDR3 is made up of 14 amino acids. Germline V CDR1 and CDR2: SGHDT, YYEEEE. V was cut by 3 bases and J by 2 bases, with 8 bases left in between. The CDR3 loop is CASSWGRNTGELFF. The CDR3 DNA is TGTGCCAGCAGCTGGGGGCGAAACACCGGGGAGCTGTTTTTT.

In DNA form, the CDR3 reads TGTGCCAGCAGTTTATCCATGACATGGGCCCTTTCCGGCTACACCTTC. Translation gives CASSLSMTWALSGYTF. The gene calls are TRBV27 and TRBJ1-2; unclear D gene. Trimming took off 0 bases at V and 8 bases at J, with 19 bases between the two ends. This CDR3 has 16 amino acids. Looked up from germline, CDR1 is MNHEY and CDR2 is SMNVEV (reference sequence).

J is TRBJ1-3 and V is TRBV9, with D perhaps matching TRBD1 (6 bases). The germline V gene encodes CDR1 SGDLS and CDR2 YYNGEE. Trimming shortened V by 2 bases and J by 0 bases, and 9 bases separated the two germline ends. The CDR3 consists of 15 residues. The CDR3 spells CASSVGGVSGNTIYF. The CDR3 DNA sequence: TGTGCCAGCAGCGTTGGGGGCGTCTCTGGAAACACCATATATTTT.

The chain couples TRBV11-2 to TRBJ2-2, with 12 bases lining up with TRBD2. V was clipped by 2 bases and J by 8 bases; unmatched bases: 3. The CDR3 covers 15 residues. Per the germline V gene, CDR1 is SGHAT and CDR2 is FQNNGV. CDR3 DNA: TGTGCCAGCAGCTTATTGACTAGCGGGGGAGGGGAGCTGTTTTTT. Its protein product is CASSLLTSGGGELFF.

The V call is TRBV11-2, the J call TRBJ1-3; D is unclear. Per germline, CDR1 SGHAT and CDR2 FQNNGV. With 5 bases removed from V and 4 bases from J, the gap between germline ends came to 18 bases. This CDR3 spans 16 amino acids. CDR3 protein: CASSRPGRVQGNTIYF. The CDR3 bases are TGTGCCAGCAGCCGCCCCGGGAGGGTCCAAGGAAACACCATATATTTT.

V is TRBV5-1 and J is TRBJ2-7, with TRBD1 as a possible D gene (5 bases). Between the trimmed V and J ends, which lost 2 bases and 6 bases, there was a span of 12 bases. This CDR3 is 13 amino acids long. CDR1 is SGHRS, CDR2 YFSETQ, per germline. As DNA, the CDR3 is TGCGCCAGCAGCTTAGGGGCAGTCAGCGAGCAGTACTTC. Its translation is CASSLGAVSEQYF.

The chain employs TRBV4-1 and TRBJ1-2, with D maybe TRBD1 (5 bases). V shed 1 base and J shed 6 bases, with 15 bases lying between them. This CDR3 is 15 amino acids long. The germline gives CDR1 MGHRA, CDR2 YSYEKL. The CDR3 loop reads CASSQGGGSGNGYTF. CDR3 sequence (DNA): TGCGCCAGCAGCCAAGGGGGGGGGAGTGGGAATGGCTACACCTTC.

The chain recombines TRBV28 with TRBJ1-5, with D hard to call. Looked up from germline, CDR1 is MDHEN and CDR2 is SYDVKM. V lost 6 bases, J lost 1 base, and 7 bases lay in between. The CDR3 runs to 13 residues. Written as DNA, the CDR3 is TGTGCCAGCAGCCTCCGGAGCAATCAGCCCCAGCATTTT. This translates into CASSLRSNQPQHF.

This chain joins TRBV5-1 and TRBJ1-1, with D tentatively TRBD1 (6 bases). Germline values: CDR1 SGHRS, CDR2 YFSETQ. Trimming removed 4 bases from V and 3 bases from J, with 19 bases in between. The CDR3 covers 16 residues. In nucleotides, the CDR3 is TGCGCCAGCAGCCCGGCGGGGGGCGTGGGTGACACTGAAGCTTTCTTT. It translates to CASSPAGGVGDTEAFF.

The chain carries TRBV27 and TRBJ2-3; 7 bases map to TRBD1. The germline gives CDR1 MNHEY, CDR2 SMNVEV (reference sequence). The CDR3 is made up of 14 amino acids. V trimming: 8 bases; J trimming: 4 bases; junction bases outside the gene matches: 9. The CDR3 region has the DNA TGTGCCAGCGGTTATACAGGGGATCCAGATACGCAGTATTTT. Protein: CASGYTGDPDTQYF.

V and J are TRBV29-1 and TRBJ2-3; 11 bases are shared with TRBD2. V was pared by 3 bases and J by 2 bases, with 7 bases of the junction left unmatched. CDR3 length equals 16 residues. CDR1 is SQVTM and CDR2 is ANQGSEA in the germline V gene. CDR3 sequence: CSVDVASGGYTDTQYF. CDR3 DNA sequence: TGCAGCGTTGACGTTGCTAGCGGGGGGTACACAGATACGCAGTATTTT.

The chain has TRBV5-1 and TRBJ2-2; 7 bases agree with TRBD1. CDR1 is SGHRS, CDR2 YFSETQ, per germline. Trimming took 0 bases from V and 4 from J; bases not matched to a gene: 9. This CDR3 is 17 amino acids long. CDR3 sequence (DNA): TGCGCCAGCAGCTTGGTTGTCAACAGGGGAAGCACCGGGGAGCTGTTTTTT. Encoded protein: CASSLVVNRGSTGELFF.

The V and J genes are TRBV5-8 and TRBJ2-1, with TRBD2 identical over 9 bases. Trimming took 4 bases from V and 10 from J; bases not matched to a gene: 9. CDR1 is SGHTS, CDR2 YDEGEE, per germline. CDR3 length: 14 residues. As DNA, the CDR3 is TGTGCCAGCAGCCCGGAACTAGCGGGCTCCGAGCAGTTCTTC. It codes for CASSPELAGSEQFF.

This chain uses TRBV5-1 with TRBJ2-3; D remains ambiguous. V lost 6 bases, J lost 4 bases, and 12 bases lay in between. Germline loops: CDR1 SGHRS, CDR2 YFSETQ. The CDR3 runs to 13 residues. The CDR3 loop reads CASTLQAADTQYF. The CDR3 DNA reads TGCGCCAGCACCCTCCAGGCAGCAGATACGCAGTATTTT.

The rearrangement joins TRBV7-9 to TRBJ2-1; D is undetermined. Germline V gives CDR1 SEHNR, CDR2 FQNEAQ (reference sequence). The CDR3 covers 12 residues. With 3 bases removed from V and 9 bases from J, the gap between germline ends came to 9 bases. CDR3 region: CASSFSFGEQFF. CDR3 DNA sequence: TGTGCCAGCAGCTTTAGCTTCGGTGAGCAGTTCTTC.

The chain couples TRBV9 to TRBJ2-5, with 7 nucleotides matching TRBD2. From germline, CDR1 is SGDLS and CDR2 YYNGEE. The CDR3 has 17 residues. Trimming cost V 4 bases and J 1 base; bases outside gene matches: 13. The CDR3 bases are TGTGCCAGCAGCACTCGAGGGTCTAGCGGCCCCCAAGAGACCCAGTACTTC. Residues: CASSTRGSSGPQETQYF.

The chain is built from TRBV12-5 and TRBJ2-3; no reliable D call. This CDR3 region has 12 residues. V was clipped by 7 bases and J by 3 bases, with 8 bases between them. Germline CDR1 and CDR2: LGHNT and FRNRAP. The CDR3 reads CASAQRTDTQYF. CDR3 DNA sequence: TGTGCTAGTGCCCAGAGGACAGATACGCAGTATTTT.

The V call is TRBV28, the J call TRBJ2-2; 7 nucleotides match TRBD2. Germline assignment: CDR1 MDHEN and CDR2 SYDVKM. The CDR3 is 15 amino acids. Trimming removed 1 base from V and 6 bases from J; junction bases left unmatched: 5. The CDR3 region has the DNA TGTGCCAGCAGTTTATTTGGGGGAGGGCCCGGGGAGCTGTTTTTT. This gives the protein CASSLFGGGPGELFF.